This is a list of T cell receptor beta chains from one sample in a study of blood T cell repertoires in COVID-19. The table came from immunoSEQ multiplex PCR; TCRdb's copy has only in-frame clones and leaves some out. The table has just over 250,000 clones, over 75% seen once; the top ten hold over 2%. Source material: peripheral blood. These receptors were collected from a woman in her 50s with acute or convalescent COVID-19. Each CDR3 is given with its conserved first and last residue. Each record gives: clone size, V gene, J gene, D gene, CDR3 protein, CDR3 DNA. A D gene is named only where the DNA matches it firmly. Not every row has a clone size; where given, it reads once, few, many or a size class.

clone size: once
V gene: TRBV7-9
J gene: TRBJ1-1
D gene: NA
CDR3 protein: CASSTGGTEAFF
CDR3 DNA: TGTGCCAGCAGCACCGGGGGCACTGAAGCTTTCTTT

clone size: NA
V gene: TRBV9
J gene: TRBJ1-5
D gene: NA
CDR3 protein: CASSVEGRSNQPQHF
CDR3 DNA: TGTGCCAGCAGCGTAGAGGGGCGTAGCAATCAGCCCCAGCATTTT

clone size: NA
V gene: TRBV18
J gene: TRBJ1-1
D gene: TRBD1
CDR3 protein: CASSPGQGAFF
CDR3 DNA: TGTGCCAGCTCACCGGGACAGGGAGCTTTCTTT

clone size: NA
V gene: TRBV18
J gene: TRBJ2-7
D gene: NA
CDR3 protein: CASSPSSRSYEQYF
CDR3 DNA: TGTGCCAGCTCACCCTCGTCCAGATCCTACGAGCAGTACTTC

clone size: NA
V gene: TRBV19
J gene: TRBJ2-1
D gene: TRBD2
CDR3 protein: CASKASSGLREQFF
CDR3 DNA: TGTGCCAGTAAAGCCTCTAGCGGCCTTCGGGAGCAGTTCTTC

clone size: NA
V gene: TRBV19
J gene: TRBJ1-1
D gene: NA
CDR3 protein: CASSIYSGNTEAFF
CDR3 DNA: TGTGCCAGTAGTATTTATTCCGGGAACACTGAAGCTTTCTTT

clone size: NA
V gene: TRBV11-2
J gene: TRBJ2-1
D gene: NA
CDR3 protein: CASSSYRVNAYNEQFF
CDR3 DNA: TGTGCCAGCAGCTCTTACAGGGTGAACGCCTACAATGAGCAGTTCTTC

clone size: NA
V gene: TRBV30
J gene: TRBJ1-3
D gene: NA
CDR3 protein: CACQVAKQAAGSTIYF
CDR3 DNA: TGTGCCTGCCAAGTCGCCAAACAGGCGGCGGGAAGCACCATATATTTT

clone size: once
V gene: TRBV12-3/TRBV12-4
J gene: TRBJ1-2
D gene: NA
CDR3 protein: CASSLHRSAGYTF
CDR3 DNA: TGTGCCAGCAGTTTACACAGGTCGGCTGGCTACACCTTC

clone size: few
V gene: TRBV5-1
J gene: TRBJ2-5
D gene: TRBD1
CDR3 protein: CASSWGNRGRGETQYF
CDR3 DNA: TGCGCCAGCAGCTGGGGTAACAGGGGGCGCGGGGAGACCCAGTACTTC

clone size: few
V gene: TRBV7-2
J gene: TRBJ2-7
D gene: NA
CDR3 protein: CASSLGLSSYEQYF
CDR3 DNA: TGTGCCAGCAGCTTGGGCCTATCCTCCTACGAGCAGTACTTC

clone size: NA
V gene: TRBV4-1
J gene: TRBJ1-2
D gene: TRBD1
CDR3 protein: CASSQISGTDYGYTF
CDR3 DNA: TGCGCCAGCAGCCAAATCTCCGGGACAGACTATGGCTACACCTTC

clone size: NA
V gene: TRBV4-3
J gene: TRBJ2-1
D gene: TRBD2
CDR3 protein: CASSQDGTRNEQFF
CDR3 DNA: TGCGCCAGCAGCCAAGATGGGACTAGAAATGAGCAGTTCTTC

clone size: NA
V gene: TRBV5-1
J gene: TRBJ1-3
D gene: NA
CDR3 protein: CASSLGTTSGNTIYF
CDR3 DNA: TGCGCCAGCAGCTTGGGGACAACCTCTGGAAACACCATATATTTT

clone size: NA
V gene: TRBV3-1/TRBV3-2
J gene: TRBJ1-1
D gene: NA
CDR3 protein: CASSQEQGNTEAFF
CDR3 DNA: TGTGCCAGCAGCCAAGAACAGGGAAACACTGAAGCTTTCTTT

clone size: NA
V gene: TRBV5-1
J gene: TRBJ1-1
D gene: NA
CDR3 protein: CASSLSYLGDNTEAFF
CDR3 DNA: TGCGCCAGCAGCCTAAGCTACCTCGGGGATAACACTGAAGCTTTCTTT

clone size: NA
V gene: TRBV12-5
J gene: TRBJ2-2
D gene: TRBD2
CDR3 protein: CASGTTIATSGRARGELFF
CDR3 DNA: TGTGCTAGTGGCACAACAATCGCCACTAGCGGGAGGGCCCGCGGGGAGCTGTTTTTT

clone size: few
V gene: TRBV4-2
J gene: TRBJ2-1
D gene: TRBD2
CDR3 protein: CASTQGQRLAGAGEQFF
CDR3 DNA: TGTGCCAGCACCCAAGGCCAGAGACTAGCGGGAGCGGGTGAGCAGTTCTTC

clone size: NA
V gene: TRBV18
J gene: TRBJ2-7
D gene: NA
CDR3 protein: CASSPRRGSYEQYF
CDR3 DNA: TGTGCCAGCTCACCACGAAGGGGGTCCTACGAGCAGTACTTC

clone size: NA
V gene: TRBV10-3
J gene: TRBJ2-7
D gene: TRBD1
CDR3 protein: CATLGGQGISHWEQYF
CDR3 DNA: TGTGCCACCCTCGGGGGACAGGGGATTAGCCATTGGGAGCAGTACTTC

clone size: NA
V gene: TRBV2
J gene: TRBJ1-5
D gene: NA
CDR3 protein: CASGLDGNNQPQHF
CDR3 DNA: TGTGCCAGCGGACTCGACGGAAACAATCAGCCCCAGCATTTT

clone size: NA
V gene: TRBV7-3
J gene: TRBJ1-1
D gene: TRBD1
CDR3 protein: CASGTANTEAFF
CDR3 DNA: TGTGCCAGTGGGACAGCGAACACTGAAGCTTTCTTT